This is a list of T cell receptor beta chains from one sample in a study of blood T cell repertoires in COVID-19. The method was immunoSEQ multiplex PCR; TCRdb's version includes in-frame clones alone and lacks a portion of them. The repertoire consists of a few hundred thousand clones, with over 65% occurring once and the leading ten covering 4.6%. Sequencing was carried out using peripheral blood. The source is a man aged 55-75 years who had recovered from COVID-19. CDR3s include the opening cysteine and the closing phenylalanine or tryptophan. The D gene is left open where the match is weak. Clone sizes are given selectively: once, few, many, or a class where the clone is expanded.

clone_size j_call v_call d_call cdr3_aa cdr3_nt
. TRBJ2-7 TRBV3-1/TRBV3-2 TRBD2 CASSQAVREGEQYF TGTGCCAGCAGCCAAGCCGTCAGGGAGGGCGAGCAGTACTTC
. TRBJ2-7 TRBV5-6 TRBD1 CASSLVWDRDSYEQYF TGTGCCAGCAGCTTGGTTTGGGACAGGGACTCCTACGAGCAGTACTTC
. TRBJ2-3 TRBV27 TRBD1 CASSLPGQNTDTQYF TGTGCCAGCAGTCTGCCGGGACAGAACACAGATACGCAGTATTTT
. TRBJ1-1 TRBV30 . CAWRPHGGGVEAFF TGTGCCTGGAGGCCCCACGGGGGAGGGGTTGAAGCTTTCTTT
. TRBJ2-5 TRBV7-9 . CASSQTKGIRVETQYF TGTGCCAGCAGCCAAACCAAAGGAATCAGGGTGGAGACCCAGTACTTC
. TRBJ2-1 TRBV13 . CASSWTGGPSYNEQFF TGTGCCAGCAGCTGGACCGGGGGGCCCTCCTACAATGAGCAGTTCTTC
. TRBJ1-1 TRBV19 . CASRAALRERPKSESNTEAFF TGTGCCAGTAGAGCGGCGTTAAGGGAAAGGCCCAAATCGGAATCGAACACTGAAGCTTTCTTT
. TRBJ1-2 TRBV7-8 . CASSFGENYGYTF TGTGCCAGCAGCTTCGGGGAGAACTATGGCTACACCTTC
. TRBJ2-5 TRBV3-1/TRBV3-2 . CASSRRGPRGQETQYF TGTGCCAGCAGCCGGCGGGGCCCCAGGGGGCAAGAGACCCAGTACTTC
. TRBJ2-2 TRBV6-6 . CASSYTVEIGELFF TGTGCCAGCAGTTACACCGTGGAGATCGGGGAGCTGTTTTTT
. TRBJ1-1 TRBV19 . CASSIADSRIEAFF TGTGCCAGTAGTATAGCGGACAGCAGAATTGAAGCTTTCTTT
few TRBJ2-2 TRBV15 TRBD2 CATSRGGSNTGELFF TGTGCCACCAGCAGGGGGGGGAGTAACACCGGGGAGCTGTTTTTT
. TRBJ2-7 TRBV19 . CASSPQGGRSEQYF TGTGCCAGTAGTCCGCAGGGGGGTCGCAGCGAGCAGTACTTC
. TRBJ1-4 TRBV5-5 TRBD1 CASSLRQGGEKLFF TGTGCCAGCAGCTTGCGACAGGGCGGTGAAAAACTGTTTTTT
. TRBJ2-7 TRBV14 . CASSPGYVYEQYF TGTGCCAGCAGTCCGGGGTACGTGTACGAGCAGTACTTC
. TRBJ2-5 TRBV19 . CASSPGQNQETQYF TGTGCCAGTAGCCCCGGACAGAACCAAGAGACCCAGTACTTC
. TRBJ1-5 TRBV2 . CASSLDRGMRQPQHF TGTGCCAGCAGCTTGGACAGAGGTATGCGACAGCCCCAGCATTTT
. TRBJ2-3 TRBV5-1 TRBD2 CASSLGLAGSDTQYF TGCGCCAGCAGCTTGGGGCTAGCGGGATCAGATACGCAGTATTTT